This is a list of T cell receptor beta chains from one sample in a study of high-grade serous ovarian cancer treatment subgroups. Profiling relied on immunoSEQ multiplex PCR, and the TCRdb table lists in-frame clones only, not all of them. The sample contains about 8,800 clones, less than 80% of which appear only once. The sample consisted of tumor tissue. These receptors came from a human donor with high-grade serous ovarian cancer. CDR3s include the opening cysteine and the closing phenylalanine or tryptophan. A D gene is named only where the DNA matches it firmly. Clone size is stated in some rows and not others, as once, few, many or a class when expanded.

>TRBJ2-5|TRBV19|once|-
CASSHSGIRVAQYF
TGTGCCAGTAGCCACTCGGGCATACGGGTGGCCCAGTACTTC
>TRBJ2-2|TRBV4-3|-|-
CASSQEFGGSGGELFF
TGCGCCAGCAGCCAAGAATTCGGGGGCTCGGGCGGGGAGCTGTTTTTT
>TRBJ2-7|TRBV2|-|-
CASSGLFLGEQYF
TGTGCCAGCAGTGGCCTATTCCTGGGCGAGCAGTACTTC
>TRBJ2-1|TRBV2|-|TRBD2
CASSKQREGYNEQFF
TGTGCCAGCAGTAAACAGCGGGAGGGTTACAATGAGCAGTTCTTC
>TRBJ2-5|TRBV5-6|few|-
CASSLGSLETQYF
TGTGCCAGCAGCTTGGGTTCGTTAGAGACCCAGTACTTC
>TRBJ1-4|TRBV28|-|-
CASSFPQGDEKLFF
TGTGCCAGCAGTTTTCCCCAAGGGGATGAAAAACTGTTTTTT
>TRBJ2-1|TRBV5-1|-|TRBD2
CASSLNPSGSPSSYNEQFF
TGCGCCAGCAGCTTGAATCCTAGCGGGAGCCCCAGCTCCTACAATGAGCAGTTCTTC
>TRBJ2-2|TRBV29-1|-|-
CSAGDYSTGELFF
TGCAGCGCCGGCGACTATTCCACCGGGGAGCTGTTTTTT
>TRBJ2-7|TRBV5-1|-|-
CASSLNGYYEQYF
TGCGCCAGCAGCTTGAATGGTTACTACGAGCAGTACTTC
>TRBJ2-1|TRBV5-8|few|-
CASSLWEGGYNEQFF
TGTGCCAGCAGCTTGTGGGAGGGGGGATACAATGAGCAGTTCTTC
>TRBJ2-2|TRBV27|-|TRBD2
CASSFGLAGGPTGELFF
TGTGCCAGCAGCTTTGGACTAGCGGGAGGGCCAACCGGGGAGCTGTTTTTT
>TRBJ1-2|TRBV30|-|-
CAWSSHGYTF
TGTGCCTGGAGTAGCCATGGCTACACCTTC
>TRBJ1-1|TRBV19|-|-
CASSIIGAEAFF
TGTGCCAGTAGTATCATAGGGGCTGAAGCTTTCTTT
>TRBJ2-1|TRBV27|-|-
CASRPSASGLTEGYNEQFF
TGTGCCAGCAGACCTTCCGCCAGCGGACTAACCGAGGGGTACAATGAGCAGTTCTTC
>TRBJ2-1|TRBV28|-|TRBD2
CASRSMGRGSGDEQFF
TGTGCCAGCAGATCCATGGGGCGGGGGTCGGGCGATGAGCAGTTCTTC
>TRBJ2-1|TRBV20-1|-|-
CSASRVEQFF
TGCAGTGCTAGTAGAGTTGAGCAGTTCTTC
>TRBJ1-3|TRBV7-2|-|-
CASSFQQLISSGNTIYF
TGTGCCAGCAGCTTTCAACAGCTTATTAGCTCTGGAAACACCATATATTTT
>TRBJ1-1|TRBV28|-|-
CASSFFTPRGGAGSRNTEAFF
TGTGCCAGCAGTTTTTTCACACCGCGAGGGGGGGCGGGTAGTCGGAACACTGAAGCTTTCTTT